These T cell receptor beta chains were read from a single sample in a study of blood T cell repertoires in COVID-19. The table came from immunoSEQ multiplex PCR; TCRdb's copy has only in-frame clones and leaves some out. The sample includes approximately 51,000 clones, about 85% of them seen just once. Sequencing was performed on peripheral blood. The receptor source for this set is a human donor in a cohort sampled during active COVID-19. Each CDR3 is given without its conserved first and last residue.

v_call,cdr3_aa
TRBV10-1,ASSSGLAGQETQY
TRBV18,ASSPAGQGASSGTQY
TRBV5-6,ASSDRDRDSYEQY
TRBV19,ASNYRGVYGYT
TRBV7-2,ASSLVGADGYT
TRBV10-3,AISESGGRGEQY
TRBV2,ASRVQGEGEKLF
TRBV19,ASSPRHSNQPQH
TRBV7-3,ASSRGPLLAETQY
TRBV9,ASSGNRGLGYT
TRBV10-3,ATGGTSGGETQY
TRBV4-2,ASSQWDTQNIQY
TRBV12-3/TRBV12-4,ASRKLSGNTIY
TRBV7-2,ASSFTPGGGGYT
TRBV28,ASSLAGTSYTGELF
TRBV7-6,ASSQDREHIQY
TRBV28,ASSSRTYEQY
TRBV6-5,ASRRGQDLIDGYT
TRBV2,ASILAGGPGDTQY
TRBV7-2,ASSKTSGRLTGELF
TRBV7-9,ASRTGGSEQY
TRBV13,ASSLSGTSGRAGTDTQY
TRBV24-1,ATSDPSSAANEQY
TRBV5-5,ASSLIPSGGAARELF